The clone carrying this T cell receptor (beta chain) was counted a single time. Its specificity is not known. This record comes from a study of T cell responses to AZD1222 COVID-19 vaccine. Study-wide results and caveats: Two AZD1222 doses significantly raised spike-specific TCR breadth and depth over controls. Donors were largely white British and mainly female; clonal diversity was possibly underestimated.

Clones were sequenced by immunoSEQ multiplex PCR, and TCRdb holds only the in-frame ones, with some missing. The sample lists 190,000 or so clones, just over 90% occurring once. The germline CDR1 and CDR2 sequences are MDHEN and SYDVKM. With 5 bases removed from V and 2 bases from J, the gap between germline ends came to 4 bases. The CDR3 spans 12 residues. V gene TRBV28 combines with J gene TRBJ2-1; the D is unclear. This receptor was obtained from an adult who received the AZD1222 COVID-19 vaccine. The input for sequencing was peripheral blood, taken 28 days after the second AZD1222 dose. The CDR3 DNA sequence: TGTGCCAGCAGTACAACCTACAATGAGCAGTTCTTC. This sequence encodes CASSTTYNEQFF.